This TCR beta chain derives from a study of breast tumors, draining lymph nodes, adjacent tissues. General study findings and limits: Findings are consistent with lymph node origin and intratumoral expansion of most tumor T cells. Luminal-like breast cancer showed significantly greater tumor-nontumor repertoire similarity than basal-like breast cancer did. Tumors had less TCR diversity than lymph nodes, more than nontumor tissue.

Using its own MiXCR run on the multiplex PCR reads, TCRdb lists one record per CDR3 protein. The sample shows about 21,000 distinct CDR3 sequences, about 41% of them seen only once. The CDR3 totals 14 residues. Germline CDR1 reads ENHRY; CDR2 reads SYGVKD. The ends lost 3 bases at V and 5 bases at J; junction bases unmatched: 6. This clonotype was recorded many times. What it binds is not known. Material: breast tumor tissue. The origin of this receptor is a female donor with breast cancer. Some clones in this sample may be carry-over from other donors' samples. V gene TRBV10-3 combines with J gene TRBJ2-5, with 7 bases aligning to TRBD1. This chain's CDR3 is CAISDRQGSETQYF. CDR3 in DNA: TGTGCCATCAGTGACCGACAGGGTTCGGAGACCCAGTACTTC.